One T cell receptor (beta chain) is described in this entry. TCRdb passed the 5' RACE reads through MiXCR, listing each CDR3 protein once. The profile shows about 140,000 distinct CDR3 sequences, 8% to 9% of them singletons. The data belong to a study of CD8 T cells in ankylosing spondylitis. Per germline, CDR1 SQVTM and CDR2 ANQGSEA. V was cut by 4 bases and J by 5 bases, with 9 bases left in between. The CDR3 extends over 11 amino acids. The chain has TRBV29-1 and TRBJ2-7; TRBD2 is a possible D gene (5 bases). The TCR originated in a male donor with ankylosing spondylitis. The source material was synovial fluid, either unsorted or a sorted T cell fraction (not recorded which). CDR3 DNA: TGCAGCGTTGGTCGGGGAAACGAGCAGTACTTC. Protein product: CSVGRGNEQYF.